The 20 T cell receptor beta chains given below trace back to one sample, sequenced in a study of T-cell memory formation after mild COVID-19. Using its own MiXCR run on the 5' RACE reads, TCRdb lists one record per CDR3 protein. This table holds roughly 130,000 distinct CDR3 sequences, 15% to 20% found once. The specimen was PBMCs or a T cell subset sorted from them (not recorded which). The receptor set was obtained from a man aged 18 to 30 who had mild COVID-19 (a few samples of this study predate the infection). Cell type and time point are not known.

J is TRBJ1-1 and V is TRBV19; D is uncertain. Germline V CDR1 and CDR2: LNHDA, SQIVND (reference sequence). This CDR3 region has 13 residues. The V end lost 5 bases, the J end lost 8 bases, and 15 bases lay between the germline ends. CDR3 sequence (DNA): TGTGCCAGTAGTCCTCGGAGGGAGGCGGAAGCTTTCTTT. Translation gives CASSPRREAEAFF.

This clonotype was observed at least ten times. This chain links TRBV11-2 with TRBJ2-3; D not certain. This CDR3 has 13 amino acids. Germline CDR1 and CDR2: SGHAT and FQNNGV. V shed 1 base and J shed 4 bases, with 6 bases lying between them. CDR3 amino acids: CASSLAPADTQYF. The DNA for the CDR3 is TGTGCCAGCAGCTTAGCCCCCGCAGATACGCAGTATTTT. Combining the CDR3 with reference TRBV11-2 and TRBJ2-3 gives the whole variable domain EAGVAQSPRYKIIEKRQSVAFWCNPISGHATLYWYQQILGQGPKLLIQFQNNGVVDDSQLPKDRFSAERLKGVDSTLKIQPAKLEDSAVYLCASSLAPADTQYFGPGTRLTVL.

The V gene is TRBV20-1, the J gene TRBJ2-3; the D is unclear. The CDR3 is made up of 14 amino acids. Trimming took 5 bases from V and 0 from J, leaving 12 bases between them. CDR1 DFQATT and CDR2 SNEGSKA come from the germline V gene (reference sequence). Here the CDR3 DNA reads TGCAGTGCTCCCGTCTTCTCTAGCACAGATACGCAGTATTTT. Its protein product is CSAPVFSSTDTQYF.

V gene TRBV9 combines with J gene TRBJ1-2; 7 bases match TRBD1. After removal of 0 bases from V and 6 bases from J, the junction contained 2 bases not matched to a gene. Germline CDR1 is SGDLS and CDR2 is YYNGEE. The CDR3 extends over 13 amino acids. Here the CDR3 reads CASSVAGQNGYTF. The CDR3 DNA reads TGTGCCAGCAGCGTAGCGGGACAGAATGGCTACACCTTC.

The table lists this clonotype with a few counts. The CDR3, as DNA: TGTGCCAGCAGCTCCCCCTTGACTAGCGGGGCTCCGACAGATACGCAGTATTTT. The encoded protein is CASSSPLTSGAPTDTQYF. The chain combines TRBV7-2 with TRBJ2-3; TRBD2 agrees at 11 bases. This CDR3 spans 18 amino acids. CDR1 and CDR2 (germline): SGHTA, FQGNSA. V lost 4 bases to trimming and J lost 3 bases; unmatched junction nucleotides: 12.

This clonotype was observed many times. The gene calls are TRBV12-3 or TRBV12-4 and TRBJ1-5; 7 positions agree with TRBD1. V was pared by 6 bases and J by 7 bases, with 12 bases of the junction left unmatched. The CDR3 sequence is 15 residues long. CDR3 coding DNA: TGTGCCAGCAGAGCCGACAGGGTGGACGGACAGCCCCAGCATTTT. Translating it yields CASRADRVDGQPQHF.

In this sample, this clonotype turned up a few times. CDR3 coding DNA: TGTGCCAGCAGTCCCCGACAGGGGCCCCTCTATGGCTACACCTTC. This sequence encodes CASSPRQGPLYGYTF. The chain recombines TRBV6-6 with TRBJ1-2; TRBD1 agrees at 8 bases. Trimming took 5 bases from V and 4 from J; bases not matched to a gene: 9. Germline V lookup: CDR1 MNHNY, CDR2 SVGAGI (reference sequence). CDR3 length equals 15 residues.

Remarks on this clonotype: At one end, the junction sequence differs from germline, possibly due to a read error. CDR3 coding DNA: TGCAGTGCCCCCGCGAAGCGGGCTAGCACAGATATGCAGTATTTT. Translating it yields CSAPAKRASTDMQYF. The rearrangement uses TRBV20-1 and TRBJ2-3, with D perhaps matching TRBD2 (6 bases). This CDR3 has 15 residues. The germline V gene has CDR1 DFQATT and CDR2 SNEGSKA (reference sequence).

This clonotype has a count of ten or more. The rearrangement links TRBV20-1 to TRBJ2-6, with D uncertain. The CDR3 is 14 residues long. Germline lookup yields CDR1 DFQATT and CDR2 SNEGSKA (reference sequence). Between the trimmed V and J ends, which lost 5 bases and 0 bases, there was a span of 8 bases. Written as DNA, the CDR3 is TGCAGTGCTTCTGTTTACTCTGGGGCCAACGTCCTGACTTTC. Its translation is CSASVYSGANVLTF.

CDR3 DNA sequence: TGTGCCAGCAGCCGCGGGGGCAGTGCCTATGGCTACACCTTC. Translated: CASSRGGSAYGYTF. This chain joins TRBV12-3 or TRBV12-4 and TRBJ1-2; D possibly corresponds to TRBD1 (6 bases). The CDR3 extends over 14 amino acids. V was cut by 6 bases and J by 4 bases, with 15 bases left in between.

The sample holds many counts of this clonotype. V usage is TRBV12-3 or TRBV12-4 and J usage is TRBJ2-2; 7 bases line up with TRBD1. The CDR3 sequence is 13 residues long. Unmatched junction bases numbered 6, after V lost 6 bases and J lost 8 bases. This chain's CDR3 is CASSDRENGELFF. Here the CDR3 DNA reads TGTGCCAGCAGCGACAGGGAGAATGGGGAGCTGTTTTTT.

This clonotype appeared many times. The chain is built from TRBV24-1 and TRBJ2-1; possibly TRBD2 for D (5 bases). V was trimmed by 1 base and J by 0 bases, leaving 9 bases between them. Germline V gene data show CDR1 as KGHDR and CDR2 as SFDVKD. The CDR3 spans 16 residues. The CDR3 DNA is TGTGCCACCAGTGATTTCCCGGGGAGCTCCTACAATGAGCAGTTCTTC. Translating it yields CATSDFPGSSYNEQFF.

Written as DNA, the CDR3 is TGCGCCAGCAGCCGACAGACGCCATGGGGTAATTCACCCCTCCACTTT. Translation: CASSRQTPWGNSPLHF. V and J are TRBV4-1 and TRBJ1-6, with TRBD1 as a possible D gene (5 bases). V lost 4 bases, J lost 6 bases, and 16 bases lay in between. The V gene's germline CDR1 is MGHRA and CDR2 YSYEKL. The CDR3 covers 16 residues.

This clonotype was seen only a few times. The chain recombines TRBV18 with TRBJ2-5; the match to TRBD2 covers 14 bases. The CDR3 length is 18 residues. Looked up from germline, CDR1 is KGHSH and CDR2 is LQKENI. Trimming cost V 3 bases and J 2 bases; bases outside gene matches: 8. The CDR3 region has the DNA TGTGCCAGCTCACCTCCGACTAGCGGGGGGGCGCGTCAAGAGACCCAGTACTTC. It codes for CASSPPTSGGARQETQYF.

V is TRBV29-1 and J is TRBJ1-2; D gene unclear. Germline loops: CDR1 SQVTM, CDR2 ANQGSEA. CDR3 length: 13 residues. V gave up 1 base and J gave up 8 bases, with 14 bases separating them. The CDR3 DNA is TGCAGCGTTGAAGTAAGGACCTTAGGGGGCTACACCTTC. Encoded protein: CSVEVRTLGGYTF.

V is TRBV4-3 and J is TRBJ1-2, with a possible D match to TRBD1 (5 bases). The V gene lost 3 bases and the J gene lost 2 bases, with 7 bases spanning the gap. This CDR3 contains 13 residues. Germline V gene data show CDR1 as LGHNA and CDR2 as YSLEER. This chain's CDR3 is CASSQRDNYGYTF. DNA for the CDR3: TGCGCCAGCAGCCAGAGGGACAACTATGGCTACACCTTC.

This clonotype was counted a few times. The chain carries TRBV20-1 and TRBJ2-1; D might be TRBD2 (5 bases). Trimming took off 6 bases at V and 3 bases at J, with 15 bases between the two ends. This CDR3 has 14 amino acids. Germline-derived CDR1 and CDR2 are DFQATT and SNEGSKA (reference sequence). The CDR3 DNA reads as TGCAGTGCCTCGAAGTCCCGGGGCTACAATGAGCAGTTCTTC. Translating gives CSASKSRGYNEQFF.

The chain joins TRBV20-1 to TRBJ1-5; D gene ambiguous. Germline-derived CDR1 and CDR2 are DFQATT and SNEGSKA (reference sequence). V shed 7 bases and J shed 3 bases, with 13 bases lying between them. This CDR3 spans 13 amino acids. The CDR3 DNA sequence: TGCAGTGTCCTAGACGGACCCAATCAGCCCCAGCATTTT. Protein product: CSVLDGPNQPQHF.

The chain is built from TRBV28 and TRBJ2-3, with 7 positions matching TRBD1. Per germline, CDR1 MDHEN and CDR2 SYDVKM. The CDR3 contains 14 residues. Germline trimming cut 5 bases from V and 2 bases from J; bases unmatched to any gene: 4. The CDR3 sequence: CASSRTGATDTQYF. The CDR3 DNA sequence: TGTGCCAGCAGTCGTACAGGGGCCACAGATACGCAGTATTTT. Supplemented by reference TRBV28 and TRBJ2-3, the full variable domain reads DVKVTQSSRYLVKRTGEKVFLECVQDMDHENMFWYRQDPGLGLRLIYFSYDVKMKEKGDIPEGYSVSREKKERFSLILESASTNQTSMYLCASSRTGATDTQYFGPGTRLTVL.

The sample holds a few counts of this clonotype. The chain uses TRBV7-9 and TRBJ2-5; D is undetermined. Per germline, CDR1 SEHNR and CDR2 FQNEAQ (reference sequence). Trimming cost V 5 bases and J 2 bases, with 12 bases left between them. The length of the CDR3 is 14 residues. Here the CDR3 reads CASSPNMAQETQYF. As DNA, the CDR3 is TGTGCCAGCAGCCCCAATATGGCTCAAGAGACCCAGTACTTC. The whole variable domain, filled in from reference TRBV7-9 and TRBJ2-5, reads DTGVSQNPRHKITKRGQNVTFRCDPISEHNRLYWYRQTLGQGPEFLTYFQNEAQLEKSRLLSDRFSAERPKGSFSTLEIQRTEQGDSAMYLCASSPNMAQETQYFGPGTRLLVL.